The next 18 T cell receptor beta chains were all read from a single sample in a study of blood T cell repertoires in COVID-19. Profiling relied on immunoSEQ multiplex PCR, and the TCRdb table lists in-frame clones only, not all of them. Of about 380,000 clones in the sample, more than 75% were seen once. Sequences were obtained from PBMCs or T cells enriched from blood (not recorded which). These receptors came from a woman younger than 30 who had recovered from COVID-19.

The genes are TRBV5-1 and TRBJ2-2; D possibly corresponds to TRBD1 (5 bases). CDR1 SGHRS and CDR2 YFSETQ come from the germline V gene. This CDR3 is 15 amino acids long. V was cut by 4 bases and J by 1 base, with 11 bases left in between. The CDR3 is CASSKETGNTGELFF. The DNA for the CDR3 is TGCGCCAGCAGCAAGGAAACAGGGAACACCGGGGAGCTGTTTTTT.

This chain joins TRBV5-1 and TRBJ2-7, with TRBD1 identical over 7 bases. The CDR3 covers 16 residues. The V segment lost 0 bases and the J segment 3 bases; nucleotides outside the gene matches: 9. Germline V CDR1 and CDR2: SGHRS, YFSETQ. The DNA of the CDR3 is TGCGCCAGCAGCTTGGGCCCCCGGGACAGCGTCTACGAGCAGTACTTC. Its protein is CASSLGPRDSVYEQYF.

The chain is built from TRBV2 and TRBJ1-2, with TRBD1 matching over 8 bases. V shed 6 bases, J shed 4 bases, and the junction held 7 bases outside the gene matches. In germline, CDR1 is SNHLY, CDR2 FYNNEI. CDR3 length: 14 amino acids. This CDR3 is CASSDRGIAYGYTF. Here the CDR3 DNA reads TGTGCCAGCAGCGACAGGGGTATAGCCTATGGCTACACCTTC.

Only one count was recorded for this clone. The genes are TRBV18 and TRBJ1-3, with no clear D. V lost 3 bases and J 2 bases, leaving 11 bases between the germline ends. The CDR3 runs 15 residues. Germline V gene data show CDR1 as KGHSH and CDR2 as LQKENI. This CDR3 reads CASSPREETGNTIYF. Written as DNA, the CDR3 is TGTGCCAGCTCACCGAGAGAGGAGACTGGAAACACCATATATTTT. The full variable domain, its missing parts supplied by reference TRBV18 and TRBJ1-3, is NAGVMQNPRHLVRRRGQEARLRCSPMKGHSHVYWYRQLPEEGLKFMVYLQKENIIDESGMPKERFSAEFPKEGPSILRIQQVVRGDSAAYFCASSPREETGNTIYFGEGSWLTVV.

In this sample, this clone turned up once. The rearrangement uses TRBV29-1 and TRBJ2-7, with D unresolved. CDR3 length equals 11 residues. V lost 8 bases to trimming and J lost 6 bases, with 14 bases between them. Germline V gene data show CDR1 as SQVTM and CDR2 as ANQGSEA. The CDR3 sequence is CSLLSGFEQYF. In DNA form, the CDR3 reads TGCAGCCTCCTGTCAGGATTCGAGCAGTACTTC.

This clone was detected many times. This sequence joins TRBV29-1 and TRBJ1-1, with unresolved D. The CDR3 extends over 14 amino acids. CDR1 is SQVTM and CDR2 is ANQGSEA in the germline V gene. The germline V and J ends were trimmed by 6 bases and 1 base, with 15 bases remaining between them. DNA for the CDR3: TGCAGCGTCTCGGGGAGGAGCGAGAACACTGAAGCTTTCTTT. It codes for CSVSGRSENTEAFF.

The V and J genes are TRBV2 and TRBJ1-5; D might be TRBD1 (6 bases). This CDR3 comprises 15 residues. V was clipped by 5 bases and J by 4 bases, with 15 bases between them. CDR1 is SNHLY, CDR2 FYNNEI, per germline. The chain's CDR3 is CASSRDTPANQPQHF. As DNA, the CDR3 is TGTGCCAGCAGTAGGGACACTCCGGCGAATCAGCCCCAGCATTTT.

V is TRBV6-5 and J is TRBJ2-1; 8 bases match TRBD2. After removal of 3 bases from V and 6 bases from J, the junction contained 7 bases not matched to a gene. The CDR3 totals 15 residues. CDR1 is MNHEY, CDR2 SVGAGI, per germline. The CDR3 DNA follows: TGTGCCAGCAGTTATGGTAGCGGGGCCCTCAATGAGCAGTTCTTC. Its translation is CASSYGSGALNEQFF.

V gene TRBV5-6 combines with J gene TRBJ2-5, with a weak D call TRBD2 (6 bases). The CDR3 has 14 amino acids. Trimming took off 0 bases at V and 4 bases at J, with 10 bases between the two ends. In germline, CDR1 is SGHDT, CDR2 YYEEEE. Written as DNA, the CDR3 is TGTGCCAGCAGCTTGGGACTAGAGGTAGAGACCCAGTACTTC. This codes for CASSLGLEVETQYF.

The rearrangement uses TRBV18 and TRBJ1-2; tentative D call: TRBD1 (6 bases). V was clipped by 2 bases and J by 1 base, with 11 bases between them. The CDR3 length is 15 residues. CDR1 is KGHSH and CDR2 is LQKENI in the germline V gene. The CDR3 coding sequence is TGTGCCAGCTCACCAAGCGGACAGAATAACTATGGCTACACCTTC. This encodes CASSPSGQNNYGYTF.

This clone was found a few times. Other DNA sequences in this specimen translate into the identical CDR3. The rearrangement uses TRBV19 and TRBJ1-4, with 7 bases matching TRBD1. The CDR3 spans 16 residues. Germline assignment: CDR1 LNHDA and CDR2 SQIVND (reference sequence). V shed 4 bases, J shed 0 bases, and the junction held 5 bases outside the gene matches. The CDR3 protein is CASSKDRVATNEKLFF. Here the CDR3 DNA reads TGTGCCAGTAGTAAAGACAGGGTAGCAACTAATGAAAAACTGTTTTTT.

V is TRBV27 and J is TRBJ2-7, with D perhaps matching TRBD1 (6 bases). V was trimmed by 4 bases and J by 4 bases, leaving 14 bases between them. The germline V gene has CDR1 MNHEY and CDR2 SMNVEV (reference sequence). The CDR3 runs 14 residues. The CDR3 spells CASSWGGQIYEQYF. CDR3 nucleotides: TGTGCCAGCAGTTGGGGTGGACAGATATACGAGCAGTACTTC.

V usage is TRBV30 and J usage is TRBJ1-5; 11 bases line up with TRBD1. Germline CDR1 is GTSNPN and CDR2 is SVGIG (reference sequence). Trimming removed 5 bases from V and 5 bases from J; junction bases left unmatched: 8. The CDR3 is 15 residues long. The CDR3 loop is CAWGQGAFVDQPQHF. The CDR3 DNA follows: TGTGCCTGGGGACAGGGGGCTTTCGTAGATCAGCCCCAGCATTTT.

The chain employs TRBV12-5 and TRBJ1-4; D is unresolved. This CDR3 has 14 residues. CDR1 and CDR2 (germline): LGHNT, FRNRAP. Trimming pared 1 base from V and 5 bases from J, leaving 8 bases between. The CDR3 here is CASGLDGFNEKLFF. CDR3 in DNA: TGTGCTAGTGGTTTGGACGGGTTCAATGAAAAACTGTTTTTT.

A note on this clone: In the same sample, other DNA sequences code for this CDR3. The rearrangement uses TRBV27 and TRBJ1-2; tentatively, D is TRBD1 (5 bases). Trimming removed 6 bases at V and 5 bases at J, with 13 bases between. The CDR3 spans 13 residues. Germline assignment: CDR1 MNHEY and CDR2 SMNVEV (reference sequence). CDR3 in amino acids: CASSVAGGYGYTF. The CDR3 coding sequence is TGTGCCAGCAGCGTCGCCGGGGGGTATGGCTACACCTTC.

V usage is TRBV19 and J usage is TRBJ2-7; D possibly corresponds to TRBD1 (5 bases). Trimming took 5 bases from V and 3 from J, leaving 17 bases between them. Germline values: CDR1 LNHDA, CDR2 SQIVND (reference sequence). The CDR3 sequence is 15 residues long. DNA of the CDR3: TGTGCCAGTAGTCTCAAGGGTGGGGCTAACTACGAGCAGTACTTC. Its protein product is CASSLKGGANYEQYF.

The V gene is TRBV27, the J gene TRBJ2-3; 10 nucleotides line up with TRBD2. V was clipped by 5 bases and J by 0 bases; unmatched bases: 5. The CDR3 is made up of 16 amino acids. Germline V gene data show CDR1 as MNHEY and CDR2 as SMNVEV (reference sequence). The CDR3 protein is CASSILAGKSTDTQYF. CDR3 nucleotide sequence: TGTGCCAGCAGTATACTAGCGGGGAAAAGCACAGATACGCAGTATTTT.

The chain combines TRBV9 with TRBJ2-2; TRBD1 matches at 9 bases. This CDR3 spans 18 amino acids. Germline V gives CDR1 SGDLS, CDR2 YYNGEE. V was clipped by 3 bases and J by 7 bases; unmatched bases: 16. In DNA, the CDR3 is TGTGCCAGCAGCGCGCGACTACAGGGGGCGCAAAGTTTCGGGGAGCTGTTTTTT. It is translated as CASSARLQGAQSFGELFF.